The rows below give T cell receptor beta chains drawn from one sample of a study of blood T cell repertoires in COVID-19. The method was immunoSEQ multiplex PCR; TCRdb's version includes in-frame clones alone and lacks a portion of them. In the table there are nearly 60,000 clones, about 85% of which are singletons. Sample: peripheral blood. The receptors here all came from a man aged 40-49 years with active COVID-19. Each CDR3 is given with its conserved first and last residue. Fields, in order: J gene, D gene, V gene, CDR3 protein. A D gene is named only where the DNA matches it firmly.

TRBJ1-5 | . | TRBV28 | CASSPQSSGADQPQHF
TRBJ2-3 | TRBD2 | TRBV4-1 | CASSWSGTADTQYF
TRBJ1-4 | TRBD1 | TRBV28 | CASSQQTGGGKKLFF
TRBJ1-2 | TRBD1 | TRBV28 | CASSEGQGAGGYTF
TRBJ1-6 | TRBD1 | TRBV27 | CASSPGTAYSPLHF
TRBJ2-6 | . | TRBV15 | CATSRGEVSGANVLTF
TRBJ2-3 | . | TRBV30 | CAWVARGAEAVDTQYF
TRBJ1-1 | TRBD1 | TRBV18 | CASSQGQGASLADTEAFF
TRBJ2-2 | TRBD1 | TRBV28 | CASSALGGTGELFF
TRBJ2-1 | . | TRBV9 | CASSGPGAYNEQFF
TRBJ2-1 | TRBD2 | TRBV29-1 | CSVGPSGSHEQFF
TRBJ2-7 | . | TRBV27 | CASSSADSYEQYF
TRBJ2-1 | . | TRBV29-1 | CSVELVADPYNEQFF
TRBJ1-4 | TRBD1 | TRBV9 | CASSQRPRGPSAVEKLFF
TRBJ1-1 | TRBD1 | TRBV7-9 | CASSHDRATEAFF
TRBJ2-2 | TRBD2 | TRBV7-9 | CASTFPAGVTGELFF
TRBJ1-1 | . | TRBV6-6 | CASRLDQNTEAFF
TRBJ2-1 | . | TRBV27 | CASSLHNEQFF
TRBJ1-1 | TRBD1 | TRBV10-1 | CASSEAPRDREAAFF
TRBJ1-2 | . | TRBV5-1 | CASSAGGYGYTF
TRBJ1-3 | TRBD1 | TRBV18 | CASSPRQGNSGNTIYF
TRBJ2-3 | TRBD2 | TRBV7-3 | CASSRGLAGGRGTDTQYF
TRBJ1-1 | . | TRBV29-1 | CRVDGAEAFF
TRBJ1-2 | TRBD1 | TRBV5-4 | CASSETRQGEGYTF
TRBJ2-7 | . | TRBV14 | CASSQVWGLLNSEQYF
TRBJ2-7 | TRBD1 | TRBV28 | CASSTFRLDRGPYEQYF
TRBJ1-1 | . | TRBV28 | CASSSQGTEAFF
TRBJ1-1 | . | TRBV19 | CASSTQVSGAEAFF
TRBJ2-7 | TRBD1 | TRBV27 | CASSWQTGGGHEQYF
TRBJ2-3 | . | TRBV7-2 | CASSLMSRDTQYF
TRBJ2-1 | . | TRBV19 | CASREEYNEQFF
TRBJ2-2 | TRBD1 | TRBV30 | CAWRARQGATGELFF
TRBJ2-7 | TRBD1 | TRBV5-1 | CASSLDRGNYEQYF
TRBJ2-1 | TRBD2 | TRBV7-2 | CASSLGGSATYNEQFF
TRBJ1-1 | . | TRBV19 | CASSKGSTEAFF
TRBJ2-7 | TRBD1 | TRBV19 | CASTLGPGGPFEQYF